The 16 T cell receptor beta chains in this list originate from one sample, sequenced in a study of PD-1 blockade in classical Hodgkin lymphoma. Time point specified: cycle 4 day 1 (C4D1), after less than 7 weeks of nivolumab. All trial patients relapsed after autologous stem cell transplantation. Generated by immunoSEQ multiplex PCR, the TCRdb table keeps only in-frame clones and is missing some. Of more than 90,000 clones in the sample, roughly 73% were seen once. Sequenced material: peripheral blood mononuclear cells (PBMCs), taken before the fourth cycle of nivolumab. All receptors come from a human donor with classical Hodgkin lymphoma.

In the case of this clone: The junction shows a germline mismatch at one end, possibly a read error. The chain joins TRBV7-7 to TRBJ2-5; 11 bases fit TRBD2. The CDR3 extends over 17 amino acids. Germline loops: CDR1 SSHAT, CDR2 FNYEAQ (reference sequence). DNA of the CDR3: TGTGCTAGCAGCTTAGAGGCTAGCGGGGGGCGGGGTGAGACCCAGTACTTC. Its protein product is CASSLEASGGRGETQYF.

This clone was observed a handful of times. This chain links TRBV6-6 with TRBJ1-5; no clear D. Germline CDR1 reads MNHNY; CDR2 reads SVGAGI (reference sequence). V was trimmed by 3 bases and J by 7 bases, leaving 16 bases between them. The CDR3 sequence is 15 residues long. CDR3 sequence: CASSYSTEMGQPQHF. CDR3 nucleotide sequence: TGTGCCAGCAGTTATTCGACGGAGATGGGCCAGCCCCAGCATTTT.

This sequence joins TRBV18 and TRBJ1-2; TRBD1 matches at 10 bases. This CDR3 has 14 residues. J lost 4 bases, V lost 5 bases, and 4 bases had no gene match. Germline V gene data show CDR1 as KGHSH and CDR2 as LQKENI. In DNA form, the CDR3 reads TGTGCCAGCTCAACCCGGACAGGGGGCTATGGCTACACCTTC. It specifies CASSTRTGGYGYTF.

This clone is a singleton in its sample. V gene TRBV18 combines with J gene TRBJ2-2; D unclear. Germline V lookup: CDR1 KGHSH, CDR2 LQKENI. CDR3 length equals 14 residues. V lost 5 bases to trimming and J lost 6 bases, with 13 bases between them. The CDR3 DNA reads as TGTGCCAGCTCATTATCTCAGTTCGCCGGGGAGCTGTTTTTT. It yields the protein CASSLSQFAGELFF. Variable domain in full (rest from reference TRBV18 and TRBJ2-2): NAGVMQNPRHLVRRRGQEARLRCSPMKGHSHVYWYRQLPEEGLKFMVYLQKENIIDESGMPKERFSAEFPKEGPSILRIQQVVRGDSAAYFCASSLSQFAGELFFGEGSRLTVL.

The chain links TRBV27 to TRBJ2-3, with 9 bases identical to TRBD1. The V segment lost 6 bases and the J segment 6 bases; nucleotides outside the gene matches: 13. This CDR3 comprises 16 residues. The germline V gene encodes CDR1 MNHEY and CDR2 SMNVEV (reference sequence). The CDR3 reads CASSQVGTGKRDTQYF. CDR3 in DNA: TGTGCCAGCAGCCAAGTCGGGACAGGGAAACGTGATACGCAGTATTTT.

This chain joins TRBV11-1 and TRBJ2-7; the match to TRBD1 covers 7 bases. V lost 5 bases, J lost 0 bases, and 4 bases stayed unmatched. The CDR3 runs 14 residues. Germline V CDR1 and CDR2: SGHAT, FQDESV (reference sequence). CDR3 protein: CASSRDRSSYEQYF. CDR3 DNA: TGTGCCAGCAGCCGGGACAGAAGCTCCTACGAGCAGTACTTC. The whole variable domain, filled in from reference TRBV11-1 and TRBJ2-7, reads EAEVAQSPRYKITEKSQAVAFWCDPISGHATLYWYRQILGQGPELLVQFQDESVVDDSQLPKDRFSAERLKGVDSTLKIQPAELGDSAMYLCASSRDRSSYEQYFGPGTRLTVT.

The sample holds a few counts of this clone. The chain employs TRBV6-6 and TRBJ1-5; no clear D. The CDR3 has 11 residues. V was cut by 5 bases and J by 9 bases, with 8 bases left in between. Per the germline V gene, CDR1 is MNHNY and CDR2 is SVGAGI (reference sequence). CDR3 in amino acids: CASSEEGPQHF. The CDR3 DNA is TGTGCCAGCAGTGAGGAAGGGCCCCAGCATTTT.

J is TRBJ2-2 and V is TRBV29-1, with D tentatively TRBD1 (6 bases). CDR1 is SQVTM and CDR2 is ANQGSEA in the germline V gene. Trimming removed 4 bases from V and 4 bases from J, with 10 bases in between. The CDR3 covers 13 residues. The DNA of the CDR3 is TGCAGCGTTGGGGGCAGGGGCACCGGGGAGCTGTTTTTT. Its protein is CSVGGRGTGELFF.

The V call is TRBV7-2, the J call TRBJ1-3, with D uncertain. CDR1 and CDR2 (germline): SGHTA, FQGNSA. This CDR3 comprises 14 residues. V gave up 4 bases and J gave up 1 base, with 8 bases separating them. The CDR3 here is CASSSIISGNTIYF. The CDR3 nucleotides read TGTGCCAGCAGCTCTATAATTTCTGGAAACACCATATATTTT.

This clone was observed a single time. V is TRBV9 and J is TRBJ2-5, with D perhaps assigned TRBD1 or TRBD2 (6 bases each). The length of the CDR3 is 16 residues. Trimming cost V 0 bases and J 4 bases, with 16 bases left between them. CDR1 SGDLS and CDR2 YYNGEE come from the germline V gene. The CDR3 sequence is CASSVGGGRGGETQYF. CDR3 DNA: TGTGCCAGCAGCGTAGGAGGGGGGCGAGGGGGAGAGACCCAGTACTTC.

The rearrangement joins TRBV20-1 to TRBJ1-1; D is undetermined. Trimming removed 5 bases at V and 8 bases at J, with 9 bases between. Germline V CDR1 and CDR2: DFQATT, SNEGSKA (reference sequence). The CDR3 consists of 10 residues. The CDR3 sequence is CSAGYGEAFF. The CDR3 nucleotides are TGCAGTGCTGGCTACGGGGAAGCTTTCTTT.

CDR3 nucleotide sequence: TGCGCCAGCAGCTTGGGACAGCTACTGACTGGTGGCTACACCTTC. As protein: CASSLGQLLTGGYTF. The chain combines TRBV5-1 with TRBJ1-2; tentative D call: TRBD1 (5 bases). Trimming pared 0 bases from V and 7 bases from J, leaving 16 bases between. The CDR3 spans 15 residues. Germline V gene lookup returns CDR1 SGHRS and CDR2 YFSETQ.

This rearrangement joins TRBV5-4 to TRBJ2-6; D gene ambiguous. The V end was cut by 2 bases, the J end by 0 bases, with 9 bases between. The CDR3 consists of 16 residues. The germline V gene encodes CDR1 SGHNT and CDR2 YYREEE (reference sequence). The CDR3 DNA follows: TGTGCCAGCAGCTTCGACCTGGTCTCTGGGGCCAACGTCCTGACTTTC. Its protein product is CASSFDLVSGANVLTF.

The chain employs TRBV11-2 and TRBJ2-5; D could derive from TRBD1 or TRBD2 (6 bases each). With 5 bases removed from V and 3 bases from J, the gap between germline ends came to 13 bases. This CDR3 spans 14 amino acids. From germline, CDR1 is SGHAT and CDR2 FQNNGV. Written as DNA, the CDR3 is TGTGCCAGCAGCCCAAGGGGGGCTAAAGAGACCCAGTACTTC. Its translation: CASSPRGAKETQYF.

V gene TRBV6-5 combines with J gene TRBJ1-2; D possibly corresponds to TRBD1 (5 bases). The V gene's germline CDR1 is MNHEY and CDR2 SVGAGI. This CDR3 is built from 14 residues. The V gene lost 5 bases and the J gene lost 4 bases, with 14 bases spanning the gap. DNA of the CDR3: TGTGCCAGCAGTCTGGACATGGCTGGCTATGGCTACACCTTC. Amino acids: CASSLDMAGYGYTF.

This clone was picked up one time. This sequence joins TRBV7-6 and TRBJ1-2; TRBD1 matches at 10 bases. Germline trimming cut 4 bases from V and 1 base from J; bases unmatched to any gene: 9. CDR1 and CDR2 (germline): SGHVS, FNYEAQ. The length of the CDR3 is 17 residues. This CDR3 reads CASSYLPGQGFNYGYTF. CDR3 DNA sequence: TGTGCCAGCAGCTATCTACCGGGACAGGGGTTTAACTATGGCTACACCTTC.